This T cell receptor beta chain was identified in a study of shared clonotypes between healthy human individuals. This CDR3 contains 16 residues. Germline V gene lookup returns CDR1 SNHLY and CDR2 FYNNEI. The J segment lost 0 bases and the V segment lost 2 bases, leaving 3 bases of the junction unmatched. Generated by immunoSEQ multiplex PCR, the TCRdb table keeps only in-frame clones and is missing some. The table lists roughly 2.5 million clones, around 94% of them singletons. The sequence came from a man between 18 and 29 years old in good health. The J gene is TRBJ2-3, the V gene TRBV2; TRBD2 matches 9 bases. Sequencing input: naive CD4+ T cells sorted from blood. Subset of the sample: CD45RA+ positively selected. The CDR3 DNA reads TGTGCCAGCAGTGAATTAGCGGGGGCTAGCACAGATACGCAGTATTTT. Its translation is CASSELAGASTDTQYF.